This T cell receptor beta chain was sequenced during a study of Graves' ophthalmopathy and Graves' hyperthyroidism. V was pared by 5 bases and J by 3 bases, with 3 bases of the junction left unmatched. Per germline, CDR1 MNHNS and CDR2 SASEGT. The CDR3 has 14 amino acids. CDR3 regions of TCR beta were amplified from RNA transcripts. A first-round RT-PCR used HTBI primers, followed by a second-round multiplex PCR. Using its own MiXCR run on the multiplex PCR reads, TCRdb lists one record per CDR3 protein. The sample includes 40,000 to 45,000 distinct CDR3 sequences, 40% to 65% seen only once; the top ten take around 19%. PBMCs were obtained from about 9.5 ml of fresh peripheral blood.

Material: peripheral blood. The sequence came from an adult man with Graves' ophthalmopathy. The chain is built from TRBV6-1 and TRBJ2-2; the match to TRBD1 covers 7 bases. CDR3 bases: TGTGCCAGCAGTACGGGGACAGACACCGGGGAGCTGTTTTTT. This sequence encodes CASSTGTDTGELFF.